Following are 15 T cell receptor beta chains from one sample sequenced in a study of HIV-infected patients and healthy controls. Whole blood was used without fractionation, so all unsorted peripheral T cells were included. Alpha and beta constant-region primers primed reverse transcription of around 500 ng RNA. Separate chain-specific third strand synthesis with multiplexing indices produced the alpha and beta libraries. Via MiXCR, TCRdb re-called the 5' RACE reads, giving one row per CDR3 protein. The sample gives about 17,000 distinct CDR3 sequences, 4.5% to 5.5% of which show up once; 1.9% is in the top ten. The sequenced sample was blood. These receptors were taken from an adult in good health.

There are many counts of this clonotype. The J gene is TRBJ2-1, the V gene TRBV14; D is ambiguous. This CDR3 spans 16 amino acids. V was shortened by 4 bases and J by 0 bases, with 13 bases between the two germline ends. Germline V CDR1 and CDR2: SGHDN, FVKESK. The CDR3 region has the DNA TGTGCCAGCAGCCCCAGGCCGGTGAGCTCCTACAATGAGCAGTTCTTC. It translates to CASSPRPVSSYNEQFF.

This clonotype was picked up many times. The chain employs TRBV5-1 and TRBJ2-6, with 8 bases fitting TRBD1. The junction had 6 bases not matched to a gene; V was cut back by 4 bases and J by 0 bases. CDR1 is SGHRS and CDR2 is YFSETQ in the germline V gene. There are 17 residues in the CDR3. This CDR3 is CASSLGDRSSGANVLTF. The CDR3 DNA follows: TGCGCCAGCAGCCTAGGGGACAGGAGCTCTGGGGCCAACGTCCTGACTTTC.

This clonotype was counted at least ten times. The gene calls are TRBV19 and TRBJ2-3; D is unresolved. CDR1 LNHDA and CDR2 SQIVND come from the germline V gene (reference sequence). CDR3 length: 15 residues. V gave up 1 base and J gave up 1 base, with 9 bases separating them. CDR3 DNA: TGTGCCAGTAGTATAGGAACGGTTGGCACAGATACGCAGTATTTT. Its protein is CASSIGTVGTDTQYF.

This clonotype showed up many times. This sequence joins TRBV19 and TRBJ2-3; D is perhaps TRBD2 (6 bases). Germline assignment: CDR1 LNHDA and CDR2 SQIVND (reference sequence). This CDR3 comprises 14 residues. V lost 9 bases, J lost 2 bases, and 15 bases lay in between. The CDR3 here is CASGTGGSTDTQYF. DNA of the CDR3: TGTGCCAGCGGAACAGGAGGGTCCACAGATACGCAGTATTTT. The entire variable domain, with the rest obtained from reference TRBV19 and TRBJ2-3, is as follows: DGGITQSPKYLFRKEGQNVTLSCEQNLNHDAMYWYRQDPGQGLRLIYYSQIVNDFQKGDIAEGYSVSREKKESFPLTVTSAQKNPTAFYLCASGTGGSTDTQYFGPGTRLTVL.

In this sample, this clonotype is medium-sized. The chain uses TRBV20-1 and TRBJ1-6; D is unresolved. Per the germline V gene, CDR1 is DFQATT and CDR2 is SNEGSKA (reference sequence). The ends were cut back, 3 bases at V and 4 bases at J, with 7 bases in the middle. The length of the CDR3 is 13 residues. Here the CDR3 reads CSASEGYNSPLHF. The CDR3 region has the DNA TGCAGTGCTAGTGAAGGTTATAATTCACCCCTCCACTTT.

This clonotype was observed many times. The V and J genes are TRBV5-1 and TRBJ2-3, with a possible D match to TRBD1 (6 bases). The V and J ends lost 0 bases and 0 bases respectively, with 23 bases between them. The CDR3 runs to 20 residues. Germline CDR1 reads SGHRS; CDR2 reads YFSETQ. The CDR3 coding sequence is TGCGCCAGCAGCTTGGAATGGGGGCACCCGCCGGAGACTAGCACAGATACGCAGTATTTT. Encoded protein: CASSLEWGHPPETSTDTQYF.

In its sample, this clonotype was seen many times. This rearrangement joins TRBV27 to TRBJ2-3; D is possibly TRBD2 (7 bases). Per germline, CDR1 MNHEY and CDR2 SMNVEV (reference sequence). The germline V and J ends were trimmed by 6 bases and 3 bases, with 25 bases remaining between them. The CDR3 is 18 residues long. The CDR3: CASSPTLRGGFATDTQYF. CDR3 coding DNA: TGTGCCAGCAGCCCCACCTTGAGGGGGGGCTTTGCAACAGATACGCAGTATTTT.

This clonotype was seen repeatedly, ten times or more. This chain connects TRBV28 to TRBJ1-1, with a weak D call TRBD1 (6 bases). Germline V CDR1 and CDR2: MDHEN, SYDVKM. This CDR3 has 14 residues. The V gene lost 8 bases and the J gene lost 0 bases, with 13 bases spanning the gap. CDR3 region: CASGPTGVNTEAFF. The CDR3 coding sequence is TGTGCCAGCGGCCCGACAGGTGTGAACACTGAAGCTTTCTTT. The variable domain in full, completed from reference TRBV28 and TRBJ1-1, reads DVKVTQSSRYLVKRTGEKVFLECVQDMDHENMFWYRQDPGLGLRLIYFSYDVKMKEKGDIPEGYSVSREKKERFSLILESASTNQTSMYLCASGPTGVNTEAFFGQGTRLTVV.

This clonotype was recorded at least ten times. This CDR3 reads CASSWGGQAYEQYF. The CDR3 coding sequence is TGCGCCAGCAGCTGGGGAGGACAAGCGTACGAGCAGTACTTC. This chain uses TRBV5-1 with TRBJ2-7, with TRBD2 as a possible D gene (6 bases). Germline V gene lookup returns CDR1 SGHRS and CDR2 YFSETQ. The CDR3 runs 14 residues. Trimming took 3 bases from V and 4 from J, leaving 14 bases between them. Variable domain in full (rest from reference TRBV5-1 and TRBJ2-7): KAGVTQTPRYLIKTRGQQVTLSCSPISGHRSVSWYQQTPGQGLQFLFEYFSETQRNKGNFPGRFSGRQFSNSRSEMNVSTLELGDSALYLCASSWGGQAYEQYFGPGTRLTVT.

This clonotype has ten or more counts. This rearrangement joins TRBV19 to TRBJ1-1; 7 bases map to TRBD1. Germline-derived CDR1 and CDR2 are LNHDA and SQIVND (reference sequence). V was pared by 9 bases and J by 4 bases, with 17 bases of the junction left unmatched. This CDR3 has 16 amino acids. The CDR3: CASQQQGDLWSTEAFF. CDR3 in DNA: TGTGCCAGCCAACAGCAGGGGGATCTTTGGAGCACTGAAGCTTTCTTT. Looking up the rest from reference TRBV19 and TRBJ1-1 gives the full variable domain: DGGITQSPKYLFRKEGQNVTLSCEQNLNHDAMYWYRQDPGQGLRLIYYSQIVNDFQKGDIAEGYSVSREKKESFPLTVTSAQKNPTAFYLCASQQQGDLWSTEAFFGQGTRLTVV.

This clonotype was seen many times. The J gene is TRBJ2-1, the V gene TRBV12-3 or TRBV12-4; the match to TRBD2 covers 12 bases. With V trimmed by 6 bases and J by 4 bases, 7 bases remained unmatched. The CDR3 runs to 16 residues. The CDR3 is CASSPTSGGLYNEQFF. The CDR3 DNA is TGTGCCAGCAGCCCGACTAGCGGGGGTCTTTACAATGAGCAGTTCTTC.

This clonotype was recorded at least ten times. This chain connects TRBV25-1 to TRBJ1-3, with 7 bases that match TRBD1. The CDR3 runs 14 residues. The germline gives CDR1 MGHDK, CDR2 SYGVNS. V was pared by 8 bases and J by 0 bases, with 4 bases of the junction left unmatched. The CDR3 sequence is CASRDSLSGNTIYF. In DNA form, the CDR3 reads TGTGCCAGCCGGGACAGTCTCTCTGGAAACACCATATATTTT.

This clonotype has more than one count but fewer than ten. The chain couples TRBV14 to TRBJ2-3, with D possibly being TRBD2 (6 bases). Germline V gene lookup returns CDR1 SGHDN and CDR2 FVKESK. V lost 1 base and J 0 bases, leaving 11 bases between the germline ends. The CDR3 is made up of 16 amino acids. The CDR3 loop reads CASSQGRGASTDTQYF. DNA for the CDR3: TGTGCCAGCAGCCAAGGGCGGGGAGCTAGCACAGATACGCAGTATTTT.

This clonotype showed up many times. This chain links TRBV5-5 with TRBJ1-5, with D uncertain. The CDR3 sequence is 15 residues long. From germline, CDR1 is SGHKS and CDR2 YYEKEE (reference sequence). Trimming removed 0 bases from V and 0 bases from J, with 7 bases in between. CDR3 in DNA: TGTGCCAGCAGCTTGGTGGGAGATAGCAATCAGCCCCAGCATTTT. Its translation is CASSLVGDSNQPQHF.

This clonotype was counted ten times or more. The chain joins TRBV3-1 to TRBJ2-1; 15 bases align to TRBD2. Germline lookup yields CDR1 LGHDT and CDR2 YNNKEL (reference sequence). The CDR3 has 18 residues. V shed 4 bases and J 5 bases; nucleotides not matched to a gene: 9. CDR3 loop: CASSRTGLAGGFDNEQFF. CDR3 in DNA: TGTGCCAGCAGCCGCACGGGACTAGCGGGGGGTTTCGACAATGAGCAGTTCTTC.